These 28 T cell receptor beta chains share one sample of origin, sequenced in a study of T cells in Graves' hyperthyroidism and ophthalmopathy (dated by TCRdb to between 2018 and 2020). The library was produced with multiplex PCR. The reads were generated on an Illumina HiSeq 2000. The TCR beta CDR3 regions were amplified from RNA transcripts. The TCR CDR3 was subjected to a first round of RT-PCR using the HTBI primer set and the Qiagen OneStep RT-PCR kit. TCRdb reprocessed the public reads (quality trimming at Q25 with fastp, clone calling with MiXCR) and kept in-frame beta chains. Here each entry gathers all rows of one CDR3 protein and keeps the most common genes and DNA. A total of roughly 280,000 distinct CDR3 sequences appear in this sample, about 20% of them only once. Around 62% of the sample is taken by the ten largest. The sequenced material came from blood. Source of these receptors: a man younger than 40 with Graves' ophthalmopathy.

CDR3 in DNA: TGCAGTGCTGGTGGAGAAGGCCTCTCCTACGAGCAGTACTTC. As protein: CSAGGEGLSYEQYF. This chain links TRBV20-1 with TRBJ2-7; D remains unclear. The germline gives CDR1 DFQATT, CDR2 SNEGSKA (reference sequence). V gave up 5 bases and J gave up 0 bases, with 14 bases separating them. There are 14 residues in the CDR3.

This chain joins TRBV7-8 and TRBJ1-6; D is uncertain. Trimming pared 1 base from V and 0 bases from J, leaving 13 bases between. The CDR3 spans 18 residues. Germline loops: CDR1 SGHVS, CDR2 FQNEAQ. The CDR3 is CASSLGRIPSSYNSPLHF. The CDR3, as DNA: TGTGCCAGCAGCTTAGGCAGGATACCAAGCTCCTATAATTCACCCCTCCACTTT.

In its sample, this clonotype was seen a few times. CDR3 loop: CASILGGSYEQYF. The CDR3 bases are TGTGCCAGCATCCTTGGCGGGAGCTACGAGCAGTACTTC. The J gene is TRBJ2-7, the V gene TRBV6-1, with 7 bases identical to TRBD2. The CDR3 loop spans 13 amino acids. The germline gives CDR1 MNHNS, CDR2 SASEGT. The J segment lost 3 bases and the V segment lost 7 bases, leaving 6 bases of the junction unmatched.

Many counts were recorded for this clonotype. The genes are TRBV7-8 and TRBJ1-1; possible D gene TRBD1, 5 bases. This CDR3 has 14 residues. Between the trimmed V and J ends, which lost 1 base and 0 bases, there was a span of 6 bases. CDR1 and CDR2 from the germline V gene are SGHVS and FQNEAQ. DNA for the CDR3: TGTGCCAGCAGCTTAGAAGGGGTGAACACTGAAGCTTTCTTT. Its protein is CASSLEGVNTEAFF.

This clonotype turned up a few times. The V call is TRBV20-1, the J call TRBJ1-1; D unresolved. Germline V CDR1 and CDR2: DFQATT, SNEGSKA (reference sequence). The CDR3 contains 12 residues. CDR3 region: CSVRRKSTEAFF. In DNA, the CDR3 is TGCAGCGTCCGGCGTAAGAGTACTGAAGCTTTCTTT.

The rearrangement uses TRBV11-1 and TRBJ1-6; D not certain. The V end was cut by 3 bases, the J end by 9 bases, with 9 bases between. CDR1 is SGHAT and CDR2 is FQDESV in the germline V gene (reference sequence). This CDR3 has 13 residues. CDR3 region: CASSFLRGSPLHF. CDR3 DNA sequence: TGTGCCAGCAGCTTTTTGAGAGGTTCACCCCTCCACTTT.

This clonotype showed up just a few times. The chain carries TRBV4-2 and TRBJ2-4; no clear D gene. CDR1 is LGHNA and CDR2 is YNFKEQ in the germline V gene. Deletions cut 1 base from V and 7 bases from J, with 20 bases between. The CDR3 runs to 17 residues. The CDR3 sequence: CASSQVEADVGWNIQYF. The CDR3 DNA follows: TGTGCCAGCAGCCAAGTTGAGGCGGATGTAGGGTGGAACATTCAGTACTTC.

The V and J genes are TRBV12-3 or TRBV12-4 and TRBJ2-7; 10 positions match TRBD1. V trimming: 0 bases; J trimming: 3 bases; junction bases outside the gene matches: 5. This CDR3 contains 16 residues. Here the CDR3 DNA reads TGTGCCAGCAGTTTAGCGCGCGGACAGGGGGACTACGAGCAGTACTTC. It yields the protein CASSLARGQGDYEQYF.

The chain uses TRBV30 and TRBJ2-6, with a tentative D call TRBD1 (5 bases). The CDR3 is 13 residues long. Germline V gene lookup returns CDR1 GTSNPN and CDR2 SVGIG (reference sequence). The V and J ends lost 6 bases and 0 bases respectively, with 6 bases between them. The CDR3 spells CACDSSGANVLTF. CDR3 DNA sequence: TGTGCCTGCGACAGCTCTGGGGCCAACGTCCTGACTTTC.

This clonotype was recorded a few times. The genes are TRBV6-5 and TRBJ1-1; a weak D match, TRBD1 (5 bases). The CDR3 has 15 residues. Per germline, CDR1 MNHEY and CDR2 SVGAGI. Deletions cut 3 bases from V and 5 bases from J, with 16 bases between. CDR3: CASSYNPGAGTEAFF. CDR3 nucleotide sequence: TGTGCCAGCAGTTATAATCCCGGGGCAGGGACTGAAGCTTTCTTT.

There are a few counts of this clonotype. V gene TRBV29-1 combines with J gene TRBJ2-3; 7 nucleotides line up with TRBD2. The germline CDR1 and CDR2 sequences are SQVTM and ANQGSEA. CDR3 length equals 14 residues. V lost 5 bases and J lost 4; bases outside the gene matches: 9. DNA of the CDR3: TGCAGCGTTCCTTCGGGAGGCGGGGCAGATACGCAGTATTTT. This translates into CSVPSGGGADTQYF.

V is TRBV3-1 and J is TRBJ2-5; 7 bases line up with TRBD2. The CDR3 is 15 amino acids. CDR1 and CDR2 (germline): LGHDT, YNNKEL (reference sequence). V was clipped by 0 bases and J by 5 bases; unmatched bases: 6. CDR3 bases: TGTGCCAGCAGCCAAGATAGGGCCGGGGGGGAGACCCAGTACTTC. Translated, it gives CASSQDRAGGETQYF.

The chain uses TRBV7-8 and TRBJ1-5; D might be TRBD1 (5 bases). Trimming shortened V by 0 bases and J by 0 bases, and 12 bases separated the two germline ends. CDR3 length equals 17 residues. Germline V gene sequence: CDR1 SGHVS, CDR2 FQNEAQ. The CDR3, as DNA: TGTGCCAGCAGCTTAGCTACGGGGCCTTATAGCAATCAGCCCCAGCATTTT. It specifies CASSLATGPYSNQPQHF.

This clonotype was observed a few times. V gene TRBV10-1 combines with J gene TRBJ1-4; TRBD1 matches 9 bases. Per germline, CDR1 WNHNN and CDR2 SYGVQD (reference sequence). This CDR3 contains 13 residues. V shed 5 bases, J shed 10 bases, and the junction held 5 bases outside the gene matches. In DNA, the CDR3 is TGCGCCAGCAGTCGGGACAGGGAGGGAAAACTGTTTTTT. It specifies CASSRDREGKLFF.

This clonotype was picked up a small number of times. V is TRBV6-5 and J is TRBJ2-1; D gene unclear. V was shortened by 2 bases and J by 5 bases, with 7 bases between the two germline ends. The germline V gene encodes CDR1 MNHEY and CDR2 SVGAGI. CDR3 length: 13 residues. The CDR3 reads CASSYPPDNEQFF. CDR3 bases: TGTGCCAGCAGTTACCCCCCGGACAATGAGCAGTTCTTC.

This clonotype has a count of ten or more. The chain joins TRBV27 to TRBJ2-7, with 8 bases aligning to TRBD1. The CDR3 extends over 15 amino acids. V lost 6 bases to trimming and J lost 1 base; unmatched junction nucleotides: 8. Germline CDR1 and CDR2: MNHEY and SMNVEV (reference sequence). CDR3 in amino acids: CASRPRQGRSYEQYF. DNA of the CDR3: TGTGCCAGCAGGCCAAGACAGGGGAGGTCCTACGAGCAGTACTTC.

This chain joins TRBV28 and TRBJ2-4, with D unresolved. The CDR3 consists of 13 residues. Trimming shortened V by 8 bases and J by 1 base, and 9 bases separated the two germline ends. Per the germline V gene, CDR1 is MDHEN and CDR2 is SYDVKM. CDR3 region: CASGYLAKNIQYF. In nucleotides, the CDR3 is TGTGCCAGCGGGTACCTGGCCAAAAACATTCAGTACTTC.

This clonotype showed up just a few times. This rearrangement joins TRBV30 to TRBJ2-3; the match to TRBD2 covers 10 bases. Trimming cost V 0 bases and J 2 bases; bases outside gene matches: 8. CDR3 length: 17 residues. Germline V lookup: CDR1 GTSNPN, CDR2 SVGIG (reference sequence). The CDR3 region has the DNA TGTGCCTGGAGTGTTCCGGGACTAGCGTCCGCCACAGATACGCAGTATTTT. It yields the protein CAWSVPGLASATDTQYF.

This chain joins TRBV29-1 and TRBJ2-2; 9 nucleotides align to TRBD2. Germline-derived CDR1 and CDR2 are SQVTM and ANQGSEA. The V segment lost 6 bases and the J segment 2 bases; nucleotides outside the gene matches: 7. The CDR3 is made up of 15 amino acids. The CDR3 DNA is TGCAGCGTCATTGCTAGCGGGGCTAACACCGGGGAGCTGTTTTTT. The encoded protein is CSVIASGANTGELFF.

This clonotype was detected many times. The chain joins TRBV11-2 to TRBJ2-1; possible D gene TRBD2, 7 bases. V lost 5 bases and J 5 bases, leaving 10 bases between the germline ends. The CDR3 totals 13 residues. Germline V gene data show CDR1 as SGHAT and CDR2 as FQNNGV. CDR3 sequence reads: CASSRGGDNEQFF. The CDR3 region has the DNA TGTGCCAGCAGCCGCGGGGGCGACAATGAGCAGTTCTTC.

A few counts support this clonotype. The chain has TRBV12-3 or TRBV12-4 and TRBJ1-2; TRBD1 matches at 7 bases. The CDR3 loop spans 14 amino acids. With 6 bases clipped from V and 0 bases from J, the junction kept 4 bases outside the gene matches. The CDR3, as DNA: TGTGCCAGCAGCCAACAGGGGTCTAACTATGGCTACACCTTC. This codes for CASSQQGSNYGYTF.

This clonotype was seen more than once but under ten times. This sequence joins TRBV3-1 and TRBJ1-2, with D uncertain. CDR3 size: 16 residues. CDR1 LGHDT and CDR2 YNNKEL come from the germline V gene (reference sequence). With 6 bases removed from V and 4 bases from J, the gap between germline ends came to 21 bases. CDR3 region: CASSYSFSGLVYGYTF. The CDR3 nucleotides are TGTGCCAGCAGTTACTCCTTTTCGGGTCTCGTCTATGGCTACACCTTC.

The chain combines TRBV20-1 with TRBJ2-7; TRBD1 matches 7 bases. The CDR3 is 13 residues long. V shed 0 bases, J shed 3 bases, and the junction held 2 bases outside the gene matches. The V gene's germline CDR1 is DFQATT and CDR2 SNEGSKA (reference sequence). DNA of the CDR3: TGCAGTGCTAGAGATCGACAGGGCTACGAGCAGTACTTC. This sequence encodes CSARDRQGYEQYF.

The chain employs TRBV30 and TRBJ2-3, with unresolved D. Germline V gene lookup returns CDR1 GTSNPN and CDR2 SVGIG (reference sequence). The CDR3 loop spans 13 amino acids. Trimming shortened V by 7 bases and J by 2 bases, and 13 bases separated the two germline ends. The CDR3 DNA is TGTGCCTCCCTAGGCCGCAACACAGATACGCAGTATTTT. It translates to CASLGRNTDTQYF.

The gene calls are TRBV27 and TRBJ2-1, with 9 bases that match TRBD1. CDR3 length: 15 residues. Losses at the gene ends were 4 bases for V and 5 bases for J; bases not matched to a gene: 6. Germline-derived CDR1 and CDR2 are MNHEY and SMNVEV (reference sequence). DNA of the CDR3: TGTGCCAGCAGTTCCGGGACAGGGCCCAACAATGAGCAGTTCTTC. Amino acid sequence: CASSSGTGPNNEQFF.

This clonotype was seen only a few times. The chain recombines TRBV6-2 or TRBV6-3 with TRBJ1-3; TRBD1 might be the D (5 bases). Trimming took 4 bases from V and 3 from J, leaving 13 bases between them. There are 15 residues in the CDR3. Germline assignment: CDR1 MNHEY and CDR2 SVGEGT. CDR3 region: CASSSRGLIGNTIYF. CDR3 sequence (DNA): TGTGCCAGCAGTTCACGGGGCCTCATTGGAAACACCATATATTTT.

This clonotype was recorded at least ten times. The chain joins TRBV20-1 to TRBJ2-7; no definite D call. Trimming removed 3 bases from V and 4 bases from J, with 7 bases in between. The CDR3 runs to 11 residues. Germline CDR1 and CDR2: DFQATT and SNEGSKA (reference sequence). As DNA, the CDR3 is TGCAGTGCTAGGGTATTGTACGAGCAGTACTTC. Protein: CSARVLYEQYF.

The V gene is TRBV7-2, the J gene TRBJ2-7, with 12 bases matching TRBD2. CDR1 is SGHTA and CDR2 is FQGNSA in the germline V gene. V shed 5 bases and J 9 bases; nucleotides not matched to a gene: 11. The CDR3 contains 15 residues. CDR3 DNA: TGTGCCAGCAGCGCTAGCGGGAGGGCTGATTGGGTGCAGTACTTC. As protein: CASSASGRADWVQYF.